The clone carrying this T cell receptor beta chain was recorded only once. Its specificity is unknown. TCRdb re-derived calls from the reads in MiXCR, one entry per CDR3 protein. The sample holds hundreds of thousands of distinct CDR3 sequences, 25% to 35% seen once. The data derive from a study of T cell repertoires in cytomegalovirus infection. Study in general: Peptides in the study included HLA-C-restricted and HLA-B-restricted CMV epitopes. Carrying CMV and the relevant HLA type showed in public TCR beta signatures.

This clonotype was obtained from a human donor in good health (CMV status not recorded). Some clones in this sample may be carry-over from other donors' samples. Sequenced here: cultured PBMCs, sampled from culture after CMV antigen stimulation.

CDR3 coding DNA: TGTGCCAGCAGCGGGTACTACAAAACCGGGGAGCTGTTTTTT. Translation gives CASSGYYKTGELFF. V usage is TRBV12-3 or TRBV12-4 and J usage is TRBJ2-2; unclear D gene. Trimming cost V 6 bases and J 5 bases, with 13 bases left between them. This CDR3 spans 14 amino acids.